These T cell receptor beta chains were read from a single sample in a study of blood T cell repertoires in COVID-19. Data came from immunoSEQ multiplex PCR; TCRdb stores just in-frame clones and leaves some out. The table includes 100,000 to 150,000 clones, approximately 86% detected once. Sequenced input: peripheral blood. Source of these receptors: a woman in her sixties or seventies with COVID-19, enrolled during active disease. CDR3s include the opening cysteine and the closing phenylalanine or tryptophan. Each record gives: V gene, D gene, clone size, J gene, CDR3 DNA, CDR3 protein. A D gene is named only where the DNA matches it firmly. Some rows mark clone size as missing; the rest say once, few, many or name a class of expanded clone.

v_call: TRBV2; d_call: TRBD1; clone_size: -; j_call: TRBJ2-3; cdr3_nt: TGTGCCAGCAGCTCGGACAGGGGGAGGGATACGCAGTATTTT; cdr3_aa: CASSSDRGRDTQYF
v_call: TRBV7-3; d_call: -; clone_size: -; j_call: TRBJ1-1; cdr3_nt: TGTGCCAGCAGCTTAAAGGGGAAAGGTAGCAGCGAAGCTTTCTTT; cdr3_aa: CASSLKGKGSSEAFF
v_call: TRBV28; d_call: -; clone_size: -; j_call: TRBJ1-4; cdr3_nt: TGTGCCAGCTGGACGGGGAATGAAAAACTGTTTTTT; cdr3_aa: CASWTGNEKLFF
v_call: TRBV6-4; d_call: TRBD1; clone_size: -; j_call: TRBJ1-2; cdr3_nt: TGTGCCAGCAGTGCCGACAGGACAGGGCGTGGCTACACCTTC; cdr3_aa: CASSADRTGRGYTF
v_call: TRBV18; d_call: TRBD2; clone_size: -; j_call: TRBJ2-1; cdr3_nt: TGTGCCAGCTCACCCCAGCGGGGGGGATACAATGAGCAGTTCTTC; cdr3_aa: CASSPQRGGYNEQFF
v_call: TRBV18; d_call: -; clone_size: -; j_call: TRBJ1-2; cdr3_nt: TGTGCCAGCTCACCAACCTTCGGCAGGACAAACTATGGCTACACCTTC; cdr3_aa: CASSPTFGRTNYGYTF
v_call: TRBV5-1; d_call: -; clone_size: -; j_call: TRBJ2-5; cdr3_nt: TGCGCCAGCAGCTTGGACAGAGTTGAGACCCAGTACTTC; cdr3_aa: CASSLDRVETQYF
v_call: TRBV7-8; d_call: TRBD1; clone_size: -; j_call: TRBJ2-7; cdr3_nt: TGTGCCAGCAGCTTAGGGGACAGGGTCCACGAGCAGTACTTC; cdr3_aa: CASSLGDRVHEQYF
v_call: TRBV15; d_call: TRBD2; clone_size: -; j_call: TRBJ2-7; cdr3_nt: TGTGCCACCAGCAGAGATGCTAGCGGGGCATCCTACGAGCAGTACTTC; cdr3_aa: CATSRDASGASYEQYF
v_call: TRBV7-9; d_call: -; clone_size: -; j_call: TRBJ2-7; cdr3_nt: TGTGCCAGCAGCCCCTACCGGCAGGGAGGCGACGAGCAGTACTTC; cdr3_aa: CASSPYRQGGDEQYF
v_call: TRBV2; d_call: TRBD1; clone_size: -; j_call: TRBJ2-3; cdr3_nt: TGTGCCAGCAGTCGACAGGGGACAGATACGCAGTATTTT; cdr3_aa: CASSRQGTDTQYF
v_call: TRBV5-5; d_call: -; clone_size: -; j_call: TRBJ2-6; cdr3_nt: TGTGCCAGCAGCCGGTATACTGGGGCCAACGTCCTGACTTTC; cdr3_aa: CASSRYTGANVLTF
v_call: TRBV6-5; d_call: -; clone_size: -; j_call: TRBJ1-4; cdr3_nt: TGTGCCAGCAGCTTAGAGAGCGAAAAACTGTTTTTT; cdr3_aa: CASSLESEKLFF
v_call: TRBV7-2; d_call: TRBD1; clone_size: -; j_call: TRBJ1-2; cdr3_nt: TGTGCCAGCAGCCCTACGGGACAGGGGTACAACTATGGCTACACCTTC; cdr3_aa: CASSPTGQGYNYGYTF
v_call: TRBV4-2; d_call: -; clone_size: -; j_call: TRBJ2-7; cdr3_nt: TGTGCCAGCAGCCAAGCTGCGGGACAGAGTTACGAGCAGTACTTC; cdr3_aa: CASSQAAGQSYEQYF
v_call: TRBV5-1; d_call: -; clone_size: once; j_call: TRBJ2-7; cdr3_nt: TGCGCCAGCAGCTTGGGACAGGGAGGCGAGCAGTACTTC; cdr3_aa: CASSLGQGGEQYF
v_call: TRBV6-5; d_call: TRBD1; clone_size: -; j_call: TRBJ2-5; cdr3_nt: TGTGCCAGCAGCCAGGGACAGGTCGTTTCCCAGTACTTC; cdr3_aa: CASSQGQVVSQYF
v_call: TRBV4-1; d_call: -; clone_size: once; j_call: TRBJ1-4; cdr3_nt: TGCGCCAGCACGTCCAAGGGAGGACTTGGAACTAATGAAAAACTGTTTTTT; cdr3_aa: CASTSKGGLGTNEKLFF
v_call: TRBV4-1; d_call: TRBD2; clone_size: -; j_call: TRBJ2-7; cdr3_nt: TGCGCCAGCAGCCAAGAGGTAGCGGGGGGCCTTAGCTCCTACGAGCAGTACTTC; cdr3_aa: CASSQEVAGGLSSYEQYF
v_call: TRBV5-4; d_call: TRBD2; clone_size: -; j_call: TRBJ2-1; cdr3_nt: TGTGCCAGCAGCGGGTGGACTAGCGGGGGGCGGGGTGAGCAGTTCTTC; cdr3_aa: CASSGWTSGGRGEQFF
v_call: TRBV3-1/TRBV3-2; d_call: -; clone_size: -; j_call: TRBJ2-5; cdr3_nt: TGTGCCAGCAGCCAAGATCTCGGCACAGCAGGTGCGGAGACCCAGTACTTC; cdr3_aa: CASSQDLGTAGAETQYF
v_call: TRBV7-2; d_call: -; clone_size: -; j_call: TRBJ1-6; cdr3_nt: TGTGCCAGCAGCGCCGGGGTCGGGGTAGGGCCCCTCCACTTT; cdr3_aa: CASSAGVGVGPLHF
v_call: TRBV7-2; d_call: -; clone_size: -; j_call: TRBJ1-1; cdr3_nt: TGTGCCAGCAGCTTAGCGGCAGGCCCCGGGAACACTGAAGCTTTCTTT; cdr3_aa: CASSLAAGPGNTEAFF
v_call: TRBV7-2; d_call: -; clone_size: once; j_call: TRBJ1-4; cdr3_nt: TGTGCCAGCAGCTTAGGGGCCGTGGGTGAAAAACTGTTTTTT; cdr3_aa: CASSLGAVGEKLFF